Given below is one T cell receptor beta chain in context. Its antigen remains undetermined. Base qualities were left out, and no much larger clone turns up one base away. The sample originates from a study of blood T cell repertoires in COVID-19 (dated by TCRdb to the early 2020s). Notes on the research overall: The collaborator samples originated in the United States, Italy and Spain and spanned the acute and convalescent phases of COVID-19. The material from the prospective study consisted of cDNA or gDNA derived from T cells, B-cell-depleted T cells, or PBMCs. The dataset comprised deeply sampled blood TCRbeta repertoires from subjects exposed to, actively infected with, or recovered from COVID-19. The repertoires were made available in a free public database intended to serve as a resource for research on the immune response to SARS-CoV-2. The samples were drawn from two sources: the first 160 participants of the ongoing ImmuneRACE study, and 1,254 subjects contributed by 6 global collaborators. The sample metadata nearly always contained a de-identified subject ID, COVID-19 status, age in years and sex. HLA class I and class II types, where available, came from metadata supplied by the sample provider rather than from assay-based typing.

Enrolling through a virtual design, the prospective study's participants ranged in age from roughly 18 to 100 years and lived across roughly 23 United States geographic areas. In the prospective study, cohorts were assigned on the basis of participant-reported clinical history obtained from a screening survey and a study questionnaire. ImmuneRACE Cohort 3 recovered participants were defined by two consecutive negative NP/OP PCR tests, healthcare professional clearance, or symptom resolution. Mobile phlebotomists in the prospective study collected whole blood, serum and a nasopharyngeal or oropharyngeal swab from every participant. Additional blood draws and questionnaires over an approximately two-month period could optionally be provided by prospective study participants. Before DNA extraction, prospective study blood samples were shipped either frozen or at room temperature. The immunoSEQ Assay, a bias-controlled multiplex PCR, was used to amplify TCRbeta CDR3 regions from genomic DNA. In the source study's methods: Nucleated cell counts per sample were estimated from amplification of reference gene primers within the assay. Sequence reads were collapsed and filtered to measure the absolute abundance of every unique TCRbeta CDR3 rearrangement. Productive Simpson clonality was computed per sample as the square root of Simpson's diversity index over productive rearrangements. Here the immuneACCESS table is served through TCRdb, limited to in-frame sequences with V and J called. Missing clones are a known gap in these copies; in checked studies unresolved V genes cover under half, and the rest lacks a known reason. V, J and clone size are taken as reported in that table, and D and trimming were inferred from the DNA itself. In all, the sample holds a few hundred thousand clones, and roughly 87% of those were seen once. The ten largest clones take up approximately 0.93% of the sample.

From the germline V gene, CDR1 is SGHRS and CDR2 is YFSETQ. Spanning cysteine to phenylalanine, the CDR3 consists of 14 amino acids. The only DNA kept is the CDR3, 42 bases in frame from the first base. V is clipped by 2 bases and J by 2 bases, and the sequence between their germline boundaries is 7 bases long. What the authors observed across the whole study: The quantity of clinical and demographic metadata differed by source and by participant and was supplied without curation.

The material sequenced was PBMCs or T cells enriched from blood (not recorded which). The sequence derives from a young woman who had recovered from COVID-19. This chain joins TRBV5-1 to TRBJ2-2; confidence is insufficient to name the D gene. The encoded CDR3 is CASSLLLNTGELFF. The DNA reads as follows: TGCGCCAGCAGCTTATTACTAAACACCGGGGAGCTGTTTTTT.